These 27 T cell receptor beta chains originate from one sample sequenced in a study of blood T cell repertoires in COVID-19. Some clones are missing from TCRdb's copy, which holds only in-frame ones; the method was immunoSEQ multiplex PCR. The profile shows some 230,000 clones, roughly 83% of them singletons. Sequencing used peripheral blood. The receptors originated from a woman aged 45-65 years with acute or convalescent COVID-19.

This chain's CDR3 is CAWSLAGAAYNSPLHF. The DNA of the CDR3 is TGTGCCTGGAGCCTTGCGGGGGCGGCCTATAATTCACCCCTCCACTTT. The rearrangement links TRBV30 to TRBJ1-6; tentative D call: TRBD1 (6 bases). V shed 3 bases and J shed 2 bases, with 14 bases lying between them. CDR1 is GTSNPN, CDR2 SVGIG, per germline (reference sequence). This CDR3 has 16 amino acids.

In this sample, this clone turned up a few times. The rearrangement joins TRBV27 to TRBJ2-7; D is perhaps TRBD2 (7 bases). The CDR3 extends over 16 amino acids. CDR1 MNHEY and CDR2 SMNVEV come from the germline V gene (reference sequence). Trimming left V 3 bases short and J 7 bases short, with 22 bases between. CDR3 nucleotides: TGTGCCAGCAGTTTTCTGAGGGCGGGGGCCCCAGGAGAGCAGTACTTC. Translating gives CASSFLRAGAPGEQYF.

The CDR3 DNA follows: TGTGCCAGCAGCTCTTCGAATGAGCAGTTCTTC. Translating it yields CASSSSNEQFF. This chain links TRBV11-2 with TRBJ2-1; D ambiguous. The CDR3 sequence is 11 residues long. V gave up 4 bases and J gave up 7 bases, with 5 bases separating them. Germline lookup yields CDR1 SGHAT and CDR2 FQNNGV.

This clone has more than one count but fewer than ten. The rearrangement links TRBV7-8 to TRBJ1-1; D unresolved. Trimming shortened V by 1 base and J by 0 bases, and 12 bases separated the two germline ends. The CDR3 runs to 16 residues. Germline CDR1 reads SGHVS; CDR2 reads FQNEAQ. The CDR3 nucleotides are TGTGCCAGCAGCTTAGGAGGGTGGAAAATGAACACTGAAGCTTTCTTT. Translation: CASSLGGWKMNTEAFF.

The chain joins TRBV5-1 to TRBJ2-5; 13 nucleotides match TRBD2. Germline V gene lookup returns CDR1 SGHRS and CDR2 YFSETQ. Trimming removed 4 bases from V and 3 bases from J; junction bases left unmatched: 9. CDR3 length: 17 amino acids. The CDR3 sequence: CASSLGLAGASEETQYF. DNA of the CDR3: TGCGCCAGCAGCCTCGGACTAGCGGGGGCTTCGGAAGAGACCCAGTACTTC.

The chain couples TRBV21-1 to TRBJ2-3; TRBD1 is the table's D call, not checked against the DNA. TRBV21-1 is annotated as a pseudogene. CDR3 size: 18 residues. The CDR3 nucleotides are TGTGCCAGCAGCAAAGGTTCGGGGACAGGGACCTACACAGATACGCAGTATTTT. Translation: CASSKGSGTGTYTDTQYF.

This chain joins TRBV28 and TRBJ1-5; D is uncertain. Germline CDR1 and CDR2: MDHEN and SYDVKM. This CDR3 comprises 16 residues. V gave up 6 bases and J gave up 0 bases, with 15 bases separating them. In DNA, the CDR3 is TGTGCCAGCAGACACACAGCCTATTATAGCAATCAGCCCCAGCATTTT. Residues: CASRHTAYYSNQPQHF. The full variable domain, with the rest looked up from reference TRBV28 and TRBJ1-5, is DVKVTQSSRYLVKRTGEKVFLECVQDMDHENMFWYRQDPGLGLRLIYFSYDVKMKEKGDIPEGYSVSREKKERFSLILESASTNQTSMYLCASRHTAYYSNQPQHFGDGTRLSIL.

The CDR3 region is CASSLTRGTNTEAFF. CDR3 coding DNA: TGTGCCAGCAGTCTAACCAGGGGGACGAACACTGAAGCTTTCTTT. The rearrangement links TRBV28 to TRBJ1-1, with 7 bases that match TRBD1. The CDR3 contains 15 residues. The ends lost 5 bases at V and 1 base at J; junction bases unmatched: 7. The V gene's germline CDR1 is MDHEN and CDR2 SYDVKM.

The gene calls are TRBV9 and TRBJ2-3; 14 bases align to TRBD2. V lost 3 bases to trimming and J lost 4 bases; unmatched junction nucleotides: 16. CDR3 length: 20 amino acids. The germline V gene has CDR1 SGDLS and CDR2 YYNGEE. CDR3 nucleotides: TGTGCCAGCAGCGCAGAAACCGGGACTAGCGGGGGAGACTCCCCAGATACGCAGTATTTT. Protein product: CASSAETGTSGGDSPDTQYF.

This chain uses TRBV2 with TRBJ2-4; TRBD2 matches at 11 bases. The CDR3 extends over 13 amino acids. The ends lost 9 bases at V and 9 bases at J; junction bases unmatched: 7. Per germline, CDR1 SNHLY and CDR2 FYNNEI. CDR3 region: CASIAGGPGIQYF. CDR3 DNA sequence: TGTGCCAGTATAGCGGGGGGGCCCGGCATTCAGTACTTC.

The genes are TRBV6-1 and TRBJ1-5; no clear D. Trimming removed 2 bases from V and 3 bases from J, with 5 bases in between. The CDR3 is 13 residues long. Germline assignment: CDR1 MNHNS and CDR2 SASEGT. CDR3 DNA sequence: TGTGCCAGCAGTGAACAGAACAATCAGCCCCAGCATTTT. It translates to CASSEQNNQPQHF.

This sequence joins TRBV11-1 and TRBJ1-1, with TRBD1 matching over 8 bases. Germline V gives CDR1 SGHAT, CDR2 FQDESV (reference sequence). The CDR3 covers 15 residues. Losses at the gene ends were 5 bases for V and 0 bases for J; bases not matched to a gene: 5. The CDR3 is CASSPRGQVNTEAFF. The CDR3 DNA follows: TGTGCCAGCAGCCCCAGGGGGCAGGTGAACACTGAAGCTTTCTTT.

The chain couples TRBV28 to TRBJ2-3; 7 bases agree with TRBD2. V was clipped by 3 bases and J by 3 bases; unmatched bases: 0. Germline V gene lookup returns CDR1 MDHEN and CDR2 SYDVKM. CDR3 size: 13 residues. CDR3 nucleotide sequence: TGTGCCAGCAGTTTGGGGGGGACAGATACGCAGTATTTT. Translation: CASSLGGTDTQYF.

This clone was detected only once. This chain links TRBV7-2 with TRBJ2-3; TRBD1 matches 7 bases. The CDR3 totals 16 residues. Germline values: CDR1 SGHTA, CDR2 FQGNSA. V lost 5 bases to trimming and J lost 1 base; unmatched junction nucleotides: 9. The CDR3 DNA sequence: TGTGCCAGCAGCCTGAGGACAGGCCCGGGCACAGATACGCAGTATTTT. Translated, it gives CASSLRTGPGTDTQYF. Variable domain in full (rest from reference TRBV7-2 and TRBJ2-3): GAGVSQSPSNKVTEKGKDVELRCDPISGHTALYWYRQSLGQGLEFLIYFQGNSAPDKSGLPSDRFSAERTGGSVSTLTIQRTQQEDSAVYLCASSLRTGPGTDTQYFGPGTRLTVL.

The chain joins TRBV7-9 to TRBJ2-7, with D unresolved. Trimming shortened V by 1 base and J by 1 base, and 8 bases separated the two germline ends. Germline values: CDR1 SEHNR, CDR2 FQNEAQ (reference sequence). There are 14 residues in the CDR3. The CDR3, as DNA: TGTGCCAGCAGCTTAGAGGTGACATCCTACGAGCAGTACTTC. The encoded protein is CASSLEVTSYEQYF.

The V gene is TRBV11-2, the J gene TRBJ1-1, with D tentatively TRBD1 (6 bases). Germline CDR1 reads SGHAT; CDR2 reads FQNNGV. This CDR3 region has 16 residues. The V gene lost 0 bases and the J gene lost 0 bases, with 11 bases spanning the gap. The CDR3 loop is CASSLDLDRLNTEAFF. CDR3 sequence (DNA): TGTGCCAGCAGCTTAGATCTCGACAGGTTGAACACTGAAGCTTTCTTT. The entire variable domain, with the rest obtained from reference TRBV11-2 and TRBJ1-1, is as follows: EAGVAQSPRYKIIEKRQSVAFWCNPISGHATLYWYQQILGQGPKLLIQFQNNGVVDDSQLPKDRFSAERLKGVDSTLKIQPAKLEDSAVYLCASSLDLDRLNTEAFFGQGTRLTVV.

This clone was picked up a small number of times. The rearrangement uses TRBV6-2 or TRBV6-3 and TRBJ2-1; maybe TRBD2 (6 bases). The germline V and J ends were trimmed by 5 bases and 4 bases, with 12 bases remaining between them. The V gene's germline CDR1 is MNHEY and CDR2 SVGEGT. This CDR3 spans 14 amino acids. For the CDR3, the DNA is TGTGCCAGCAGTCCCCCGAGCGGGTACAATGAGCAGTTCTTC. This codes for CASSPPSGYNEQFF.

The V and J genes are TRBV4-2 and TRBJ2-1; the match to TRBD1 covers 12 bases. The trim removed 4 bases at V and 8 bases at J, leaving 9 bases unmatched. The CDR3 spans 16 residues. Germline CDR1 is LGHNA and CDR2 is YNFKEQ. CDR3 sequence: CASSLHAGQGADEQFF. CDR3 in DNA: TGTGCCAGCAGCCTTCACGCGGGACAGGGGGCCGATGAGCAGTTCTTC.

As for this clone: In this CDR3 the conserved last residue, phenylalanine or tryptophan, is missing, so a read error is likely. No DNA is shown, since the ends of the CDR3 on it are uncertain; the CDR3 is the one TCRdb lists. The chain is built from TRBV24-1 and TRBJ2-3; the table's D call, TRBD2, was not checked against the DNA. The germline gives CDR1 KGHDR, CDR2 SFDVKD. The CDR3 is 12 residues long, counting both termini. CDR3 amino acids: CATSDGTSGVSL.

As DNA, the CDR3 is TGTGCCAGCAGCGACGCGGTGTCTGGAAACACCATATATTTT. Protein: CASSDAVSGNTIYF. The chain has TRBV5-4 and TRBJ1-3; D not certain. V was trimmed by 4 bases and J by 1 base, leaving 9 bases between them. Germline CDR1 reads SGHNT; CDR2 reads YYREEE (reference sequence). The CDR3 is 14 amino acids.

This clone was seen more than once but under ten times. The chain is built from TRBV7-9 and TRBJ1-4, with D possibly matching TRBD1 (5 bases). CDR1 and CDR2 from the germline V gene are SEHNR and FQNEAQ (reference sequence). Trimming cost V 5 bases and J 4 bases, with 8 bases left between them. The CDR3 loop spans 13 amino acids. The CDR3 DNA is TGTGCCAGCAGCGGGGGGTATAATGAAAAACTGTTTTTT. This translates into CASSGGYNEKLFF. Full variable domain (remainder filled in from reference TRBV7-9 and TRBJ1-4): DTGVSQNPRHKITKRGQNVTFRCDPISEHNRLYWYRQTLGQGPEFLTYFQNEAQLEKSRLLSDRFSAERPKGSFSTLEIQRTEQGDSAMYLCASSGGYNEKLFFGSGTQLSVL.

This clone appeared a single time. The chain employs TRBV28 and TRBJ1-2; D is perhaps TRBD1 (6 bases). CDR3 size: 14 residues. Trimming pared 9 bases from V and 3 bases from J, leaving 17 bases between. CDR1 MDHEN and CDR2 SYDVKM come from the germline V gene. The CDR3 DNA reads as TGTGCCAGTCACACTCAGGACAGTTACTATGGCTACACCTTC. Amino acids: CASHTQDSYYGYTF.

This chain joins TRBV5-1 and TRBJ1-3; possible D gene TRBD1, 5 bases. Germline V gene sequence: CDR1 SGHRS, CDR2 YFSETQ. This CDR3 has 15 amino acids. Trimming shortened V by 4 bases and J by 0 bases, and 11 bases separated the two germline ends. The CDR3 reads CASSGDGSSGNTIYF. The CDR3 DNA reads as TGCGCCAGCAGCGGGGACGGGAGCTCTGGAAACACCATATATTTT.

V is TRBV24-1 and J is TRBJ2-4; D ambiguous. The germline gives CDR1 KGHDR, CDR2 SFDVKD. The CDR3 is 13 residues long. V was cut by 2 bases and J by 5 bases, with 6 bases left in between. Written as DNA, the CDR3 is TGTGCCACCAGTGATTCTTGGCAAAACATTCAGTACTTC. This encodes CATSDSWQNIQYF.

This sequence joins TRBV24-1 and TRBJ2-7, with D tentatively TRBD1 (5 bases). The CDR3 covers 12 residues. V lost 9 bases and J lost 6, with 14 bases in between. The germline gives CDR1 KGHDR, CDR2 SFDVKD. CDR3 sequence: CATSTQGGEQYF. The CDR3, as DNA: TGTGCCACCTCTACTCAGGGTGGCGAGCAGTACTTC.

The CDR3 here is CATSESGTSGPNEQFF. The CDR3 bases are TGTGCCACCAGTGAATCCGGGACTAGCGGCCCCAATGAGCAGTTCTTC. The V and J genes are TRBV24-1 and TRBJ2-1; 11 bases match TRBD2. The junction had 7 bases not matched to a gene; V was cut back by 4 bases and J by 6 bases. Germline V gene data show CDR1 as KGHDR and CDR2 as SFDVKD. The CDR3 is made up of 16 amino acids.

The chain recombines TRBV3-1 (or the pseudogene TRBV3-2) with TRBJ2-1; D possibly corresponds to TRBD1 (6 bases). This CDR3 is 15 amino acids long. Trimming left V 1 base short and J 6 bases short, with 13 bases between. Germline lookup yields CDR1 LGHDT and CDR2 YNNKEL (reference sequence). The CDR3, as DNA: TGTGCCAGCAGCCAAGCCTCCTGGGGGCGCAATGAGCAGTTCTTC. Translating gives CASSQASWGRNEQFF.